These T cell receptor beta chains were read from a single sample in a study of cytomegalovirus exposure and HLA in healthy donors. The repertoire was sequenced with immunoSEQ multiplex PCR; TCRdb's copy has only in-frame clones and lacks some. Of about 60,000 clones in the sample, around 96% are singletons; the top ten hold around 0.83%. The sample comprised PBMCs. The receptors were sampled from a man younger than 35 in good health and CMV-seronegative. Both conserved end residues are part of each CDR3. The D gene is left open where the match is weak. The listing skips clone size in some rows; elsewhere it reads once, few, many or a size class.

CDR3 DNA | CDR3 protein | V gene | D gene | clone size | J gene
TGTGCCAGCAGCCTCGCCAGCGGGGTGATGGGAGGGGAGCTGTTTTTT | CASSLASGVMGGELFF | TRBV7-9 | TRBD2 | NA | TRBJ2-2
TGTGCCAGTAGTATTTACGGTGCTAGCACAGATACGCAGTATTTT | CASSIYGASTDTQYF | TRBV19 | NA | once | TRBJ2-3
TGTGCCAGCAGTTTTGTTTTGGGTGGACAGGGCCAAGAGACCCAGTACTTC | CASSFVLGGQGQETQYF | TRBV27 | TRBD1 | NA | TRBJ2-5
TGTGCCAGCAGTTACTCGGCAGCGGCAACCTACGAGCAGTACTTC | CASSYSAAATYEQYF | TRBV6-5 | NA | NA | TRBJ2-7
TGTGCCAGCAGTTTTGGTGGGAGTTCCGGCAATGAGCAGTTCTTC | CASSFGGSSGNEQFF | TRBV27 | NA | NA | TRBJ2-1
TGTGCCAGTTCAGCGGGACTCTCCTACGAGCAGTACTTC | CASSAGLSYEQYF | TRBV19 | TRBD2 | NA | TRBJ2-7
TGTGCCAGCAGCAGATCCACACCACAGATTAAGCAGTACTTC | CASSRSTPQIKQYF | TRBV14 | NA | few | TRBJ2-7
TGTGCCAGCAGCGTAGGAGCTAGCGGGAGTCTGTATGAGCAGTACTTC | CASSVGASGSLYEQYF | TRBV9 | TRBD2 | NA | TRBJ2-7
TGTGCCAGCTCACCTACAGGGGTAGGAGAGACCCAGTACTTC | CASSPTGVGETQYF | TRBV18 | TRBD1 | NA | TRBJ2-5
TGTGCCAGCAGTGGGGAGACAGGGGCCTATGGCTACACCTTC | CASSGETGAYGYTF | TRBV2 | TRBD1 | once | TRBJ1-2
TGTGCCAGCAGCCCTGGGCCGGGGTCCCCTGAGCAGTTCTTC | CASSPGPGSPEQFF | TRBV7-3 | NA | NA | TRBJ2-1
TGCGCCAGCAGTGATGGCTTCTCCTACGAGCAGTACTTC | CASSDGFSYEQYF | TRBV10-1 | NA | NA | TRBJ2-7
TGTGCCAGCAGTGCCACAGGGGCCTCTAATGAAAAACTGTTTTTT | CASSATGASNEKLFF | TRBV25-1 | TRBD1 | NA | TRBJ1-4
TGCGCCAGCAGCCAGCCCGGGACAGGGGTCTACGAGCAGTACTTC | CASSQPGTGVYEQYF | TRBV4-1 | TRBD1 | NA | TRBJ2-7
TGCGCCAGCAGCCTCGGACTAGACTACGAGCAGTACTTC | CASSLGLDYEQYF | TRBV4-1 | TRBD2 | NA | TRBJ2-7
TGTGCCAGCAGCCAGGGGACGTATCAGCCCCAGCATTTT | CASSQGTYQPQHF | TRBV7-2 | NA | NA | TRBJ1-5
TGTGCCAGCAGCCCACAGGGGGTCAATCAGCCCCAGCATTTT | CASSPQGVNQPQHF | TRBV27 | TRBD1 | NA | TRBJ1-5
TGTGCCAGTAGTTTACCGACTAGCCGCGATGAGCAGTTCTTC | CASSLPTSRDEQFF | TRBV19 | TRBD2 | NA | TRBJ2-1
TGTGCCAGCGGTGTCGTGTTGGGGCTCGATACGCAGTATTTT | CASGVVLGLDTQYF | TRBV27 | NA | NA | TRBJ2-3
TGTGCCAGCAGCGGCCAAGGGAGGAGGGAGACCCAGTACTTC | CASSGQGRRETQYF | TRBV9 | NA | NA | TRBJ2-5
TGTGCCAGCAGTGGTATGGGACAGGGCGACACTGAAGCTTTCTTT | CASSGMGQGDTEAFF | TRBV2 | TRBD1 | NA | TRBJ1-1
TGTGCCAGCAGCTCGGGACTTGGAAAACTGTTTTTT | CASSSGLGKLFF | TRBV9 | NA | NA | TRBJ1-4
TGCGCCAGCAGCCAGGAAACAGGGCCCGGGGAGCTGTTTTTT | CASSQETGPGELFF | TRBV4-3 | NA | NA | TRBJ2-2
TGCAGCGTTGAAGATCCAACAGGGAGTGGCTACACCTTC | CSVEDPTGSGYTF | TRBV29-1 | NA | NA | TRBJ1-2
TGTGCCAGCAGTGAAGCGCTTCCAGTGTATAATTCACCCCTCCACTTT | CASSEALPVYNSPLHF | TRBV2 | NA | NA | TRBJ1-6
TGTGCCAGCAGCTACCACCGGGACAACTCCTACGAGCAGTACTTC | CASSYHRDNSYEQYF | TRBV5-4 | NA | few | TRBJ2-7
TGTGCCTGGAGTCCGAGCCACGGTTTTCGAAATGAGCAGTTCTTC | CAWSPSHGFRNEQFF | TRBV30 | NA | NA | TRBJ2-1
TGTGCCAGCAGCCCCGGGACAGGAGGCTACTACGAGCAGTACTTC | CASSPGTGGYYEQYF | TRBV7-2 | TRBD1 | NA | TRBJ2-7
TGTGCCAGCAGTTTAGCGGGAGAAGCAGATACGCAGTATTTT | CASSLAGEADTQYF | TRBV27 | TRBD2 | NA | TRBJ2-3
TGTGCCAGCAGCCAAGGACTAGCGGGAGTGATCGGGGAGCTGTTTTTT | CASSQGLAGVIGELFF | TRBV11-2 | TRBD2 | once | TRBJ2-2
TGTGCCAGCAGCCCCTCACTATACAATGAGCAGTTCTTC | CASSPSLYNEQFF | TRBV9 | NA | once | TRBJ2-1
TGTGCCAGCAACGCAAGGAGGGAAGAGACCCAGTACTTC | CASNARREETQYF | TRBV2 | NA | NA | TRBJ2-5